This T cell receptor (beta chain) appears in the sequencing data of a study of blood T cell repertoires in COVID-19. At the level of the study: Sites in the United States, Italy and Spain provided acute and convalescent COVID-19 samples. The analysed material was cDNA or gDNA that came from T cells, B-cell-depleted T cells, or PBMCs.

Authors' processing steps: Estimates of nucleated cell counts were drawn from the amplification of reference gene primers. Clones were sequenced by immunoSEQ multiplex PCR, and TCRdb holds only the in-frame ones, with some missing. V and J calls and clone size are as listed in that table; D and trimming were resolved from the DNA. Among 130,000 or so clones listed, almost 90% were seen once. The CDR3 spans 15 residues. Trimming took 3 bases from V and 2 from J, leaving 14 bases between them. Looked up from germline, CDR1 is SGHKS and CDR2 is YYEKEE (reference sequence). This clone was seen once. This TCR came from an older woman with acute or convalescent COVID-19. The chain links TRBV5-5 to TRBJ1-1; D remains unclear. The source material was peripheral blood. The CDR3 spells CASSYPGSRNTEAFF. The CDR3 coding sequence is TGTGCCAGCAGCTACCCAGGCAGTCGTAACACTGAAGCTTTCTTT.